This section outlines one T cell receptor (beta chain) sequence together with its context. Its target is not known. The time point here: persistent/refractory GD, antithyroid drugs over 5 years with positive TRAb. There was RNA extracted from PBMCs, and the TCR library was made from it. Xi'an, China, was home to the endocrinology department that provided patients. The data were taken from a study of regulatory T cells in long-lasting Graves disease. Study-level points and caveats: Newly diagnosed Graves' patients exceeded persistent ones in TCR diversity. Analysis covered peripheral blood alone, not thyroid tissue. When disease was persistent, TRBV28, TRBJ1-2 and TRBJ2-5 were the favored segments.

The length of the CDR3 is 15 residues. In germline, CDR1 is SGHAT, CDR2 FQNNGV. Trimming cost V 1 base and J 8 bases; bases outside gene matches: 10. According to the study, TCR beta libraries were built with iRepertoire HTBI primers and CDR3-region Arm-PCR. TCRdb re-called the multiplex PCR reads through MiXCR, storing one row per CDR3 protein. The sample has approximately 380,000 distinct CDR3 sequences; around 21% are singletons. The chain employs TRBV11-2 and TRBJ1-2; 7 bases match TRBD1. The clonotype was recovered from a female donor with Graves disease. The sample consisted of peripheral blood mononuclear cells (PBMCs), taken when the disease was refractory, from a patient treated with antithyroid drugs. The CDR3 nucleotides read TGTGCCAGCAGCTTAGGGAGGGGGCCGCTGATAGGCTACACCTTC. Translating it yields CASSLGRGPLIGYTF.